These 4 T cell receptor beta chains originate from one sample sequenced in a study of blood T cell repertoires in COVID-19. Measured with immunoSEQ multiplex PCR; TCRdb has only the in-frame clones, and not every one. Counted here are approximately 30,000 clones, 91% occurring once; the ten biggest clones make up less than 7%. The sequenced sample consisted of peripheral blood. These receptors all stem from a human donor in a cohort sampled during active COVID-19.

This clone has a handful of counts. The V gene is TRBV29-1, the J gene TRBJ2-2; perhaps TRBD2 as D (6 bases). This CDR3 region has 14 residues. With 4 bases removed from V and 1 base from J, the gap between germline ends came to 10 bases. CDR1 and CDR2 from the germline V gene are SQVTM and ANQGSEA. CDR3 amino acids: CSVAGAVNTGELFF. The DNA of the CDR3 is TGCAGCGTTGCGGGAGCAGTGAACACCGGGGAGCTGTTTTTT.

The chain carries TRBV28 and TRBJ2-7; D not resolved. V was clipped by 6 bases and J by 3 bases, with 9 bases between them. Looked up from germline, CDR1 is MDHEN and CDR2 is SYDVKM. The CDR3 extends over 12 amino acids. The CDR3 is CASSTDYYEQYV. CDR3 coding DNA: TGTGCCAGCAGCACAGATTACTACGAGCAGTACGTC.

This sequence joins TRBV28 and TRBJ1-1; TRBD1 is a possible D gene (6 bases). The CDR3 extends over 16 amino acids. V lost 8 bases to trimming and J lost 1 base, with 20 bases between them. The germline V gene has CDR1 MDHEN and CDR2 SYDVKM. The CDR3 is CASCYPRGESNTEAFF. CDR3 nucleotide sequence: TGTGCCAGCTGTTACCCCAGGGGAGAATCGAACACTGAAGCTTTCTTT.

J is TRBJ2-5 and V is TRBV24-1; 7 bases match TRBD2. The germline V gene encodes CDR1 KGHDR and CDR2 SFDVKD. This CDR3 region has 15 residues. Trimming cost V 4 bases and J 2 bases; bases outside gene matches: 6. The CDR3 nucleotides are TGTGCCACCAGTGAGGGGCGGGAGCCTCAAGAGACCCAGTACTTC. As protein: CATSEGREPQETQYF.